The 32 T cell receptor beta chains below were found in one sample sequenced in a study of T cells after yellow fever vaccination. TCRdb re-derived calls from the 5' RACE reads in MiXCR, one entry per CDR3 protein. The data show about 160,000 distinct CDR3 sequences, less than 9% seen once. Source: CD4+ T cells sorted from PBMCs, taken less than 6 days after the first yellow fever vaccination. These receptor sequences come from a man between 18 and 29 years old who received the YFV17D yellow fever vaccine.

This chain links TRBV18 with TRBJ2-5, with D unresolved. Germline V lookup: CDR1 KGHSH, CDR2 LQKENI. This CDR3 spans 14 amino acids. V shed 1 base and J shed 0 bases, with 6 bases lying between them. In DNA, the CDR3 is TGTGCCAGCTCACCACAGGAGTACCAAGAGACCCAGTACTTC. It codes for CASSPQEYQETQYF.

The sample holds many counts of this clonotype. The rearrangement links TRBV24-1 to TRBJ2-3; 8 nucleotides match TRBD1. V lost 8 bases to trimming and J lost 2 bases; unmatched junction nucleotides: 8. This CDR3 has 15 amino acids. The V gene's germline CDR1 is KGHDR and CDR2 SFDVKD. CDR3 loop: CATNPGGFYTDTQYF. CDR3 sequence (DNA): TGTGCCACCAACCCAGGGGGCTTTTACACAGATACGCAGTATTTT.

The rearrangement links TRBV6-1 to TRBJ2-5; 9 bases fit TRBD1. The CDR3 is made up of 16 amino acids. CDR1 MNHNS and CDR2 SASEGT come from the germline V gene. V lost 5 bases, J lost 5 bases, and 12 bases stayed unmatched. The DNA of the CDR3 is TGTGCCAGCAGTCCCTACCTGACAGGGGGTTCGGAGACCCAGTACTTC. Encoded protein: CASSPYLTGGSETQYF.

This clonotype has just a few counts. The chain carries TRBV20-1 and TRBJ1-6; 9 bases are a match to TRBD1. Germline V gene data show CDR1 as DFQATT and CDR2 as SNEGSKA (reference sequence). The V segment lost 5 bases and the J segment 15 bases; nucleotides outside the gene matches: 20. CDR3 length: 16 amino acids. The CDR3 here is CSASGTGIVREASLHF. CDR3 sequence (DNA): TGCAGTGCTTCCGGGACAGGGATCGTTAGGGAGGCGAGCCTCCACTTT.

The rearrangement joins TRBV14 to TRBJ2-5; D gene unclear. V gave up 1 base and J gave up 5 bases, with 11 bases separating them. The CDR3 has 14 residues. The germline V gene encodes CDR1 SGHDN and CDR2 FVKESK. CDR3 in amino acids: CASSQVISTETQYF. The CDR3 DNA reads TGTGCCAGCAGCCAAGTCATTTCTACGGAGACCCAGTACTTC. Combining the CDR3 with reference TRBV14 and TRBJ2-5 gives the whole variable domain EAGVTQFPSHSVIEKGQTVTLRCDPISGHDNLYWYRRVMGKEIKFLLHFVKESKQDESGMPNNRFLAERTGGTYSTLKVQPAELEDSGVYFCASSQVISTETQYFGPGTRLLVL.

This clonotype has ten or more counts. V gene TRBV18 combines with J gene TRBJ1-1; 8 nucleotides match TRBD1. V was pared by 5 bases and J by 8 bases, with 4 bases of the junction left unmatched. The CDR3 spans 12 residues. Germline CDR1 is KGHSH and CDR2 is LQKENI. The CDR3 spells CASSADRGEAFF. DNA for the CDR3: TGTGCCAGCTCAGCCGACAGGGGAGAAGCTTTCTTT.

This clonotype appeared many times. The rearrangement links TRBV24-1 to TRBJ2-3, with D possibly TRBD2 on 5 matching bases. This CDR3 contains 17 residues. Trimming removed 8 bases from V and 0 bases from J, with 20 bases in between. CDR1 and CDR2 (germline): KGHDR, SFDVKD. DNA of the CDR3: TGTGCCACCACCCCCCGGGCGGAACTAGATAGCACAGATACGCAGTATTTT. Translated, it gives CATTPRAELDSTDTQYF.

This chain joins TRBV7-9 and TRBJ1-1, with unresolved D. CDR1 and CDR2 from the germline V gene are SEHNR and FQNEAQ (reference sequence). The germline V and J ends were trimmed by 1 base and 8 bases, with 14 bases remaining between them. This CDR3 is built from 14 residues. For the CDR3, the DNA is TGTGCCAGCAGCTTAGGTTCTAGTGGCAGAGAAGCTTTCTTT. It encodes CASSLGSSGREAFF.

This chain joins TRBV5-4 and TRBJ2-1; D gene ambiguous. Germline CDR1 and CDR2: SGHNT and YYREEE (reference sequence). V lost 0 bases and J 4 bases, leaving 14 bases between the germline ends. The CDR3 totals 16 residues. The CDR3: CASSLGWDPGYNEQFF. CDR3 coding DNA: TGTGCCAGCAGCTTGGGCTGGGATCCTGGGTACAATGAGCAGTTCTTC. Combining the CDR3 with reference TRBV5-4 and TRBJ2-1 gives the whole variable domain ETGVTQSPTHLIKTRGQQVTLRCSSQSGHNTVSWYQQALGQGPQFIFQYYREEENGRGNFPPRFSGLQFPNYSSELNVNALELDDSALYLCASSLGWDPGYNEQFFGPGTRLTVL.

Many counts were recorded for this clonotype. V is TRBV5-1 and J is TRBJ2-7, with D perhaps given as TRBD1 or TRBD2 (5 bases each). The CDR3 loop spans 14 amino acids. The germline V gene has CDR1 SGHRS and CDR2 YFSETQ. Trimming took off 1 base at V and 5 bases at J, with 13 bases between the two ends. The CDR3 here is CASSLLGTGDEQYF. CDR3 sequence (DNA): TGCGCCAGCAGCTTGCTCGGGACCGGGGACGAGCAGTACTTC.

This clonotype was counted many times. The chain uses TRBV7-8 and TRBJ2-5, with 9 nucleotides matching TRBD2. Trimming took 5 bases from V and 5 from J; bases not matched to a gene: 15. The CDR3 extends over 17 amino acids. CDR1 and CDR2 from the germline V gene are SGHVS and FQNEAQ. The DNA for the CDR3 is TGTGCCAGCAGCCAACGCCCCTCTAGCGGGGTAAAGGAGACCCAGTACTTC. It translates to CASSQRPSSGVKETQYF.

This clonotype was recorded a few times. The chain carries TRBV5-5 and TRBJ2-3; 9 positions agree with TRBD1. Germline CDR1 SGHKS, CDR2 YYEKEE (reference sequence). The J segment lost 6 bases and the V segment lost 4 bases, leaving 12 bases of the junction unmatched. CDR3 length: 16 residues. In DNA form, the CDR3 reads TGTGCCAGCAGCCGTCGAGTCAGACAGGGGGGGGATACGCAGTATTTT. It codes for CASSRRVRQGGDTQYF.

This chain connects TRBV7-7 to TRBJ2-1; D is undetermined. Germline loops: CDR1 SSHAT, CDR2 FNYEAQ (reference sequence). Trimming cost V 1 base and J 10 bases, with 17 bases left between them. The CDR3 is 15 residues long. The CDR3 region is CASSLGGEKNREQFF. The DNA of the CDR3 is TGTGCCAGCAGCTTAGGAGGTGAGAAGAACCGAGAGCAGTTCTTC. Drawing the rest from reference TRBV7-7 and TRBJ2-1, the complete variable domain is GAGVSQSPRYKVTKRGQDVTLRCDPISSHATLYWYQQALGQGPEFLTYFNYEAQPDKSGLPSDRFSAERPEGSISTLTIQRTEQRDSAMYRCASSLGGEKNREQFFGPGTRLTVL.

At least ten counts were recorded for this clonotype. The chain has TRBV20-1 and TRBJ2-1, with 10 bases lining up with TRBD2. After removal of 1 base from V and 7 bases from J, the junction contained 10 bases not matched to a gene. CDR1 and CDR2 (germline): DFQATT, SNEGSKA (reference sequence). This CDR3 is 16 amino acids long. CDR3 in DNA: TGCAGTGCTAGAGGTCGAGCGGGGGGGTTTTGGAATGAGCAGTTCTTC. Its protein is CSARGRAGGFWNEQFF.

This clonotype was recorded many times. V and J are TRBV27 and TRBJ2-7; D tentatively fits TRBD1 or TRBD2 (5 bases each). The CDR3 extends over 17 amino acids. The V and J ends lost 0 bases and 4 bases respectively, with 19 bases between them. Germline V gene lookup returns CDR1 MNHEY and CDR2 SMNVEV (reference sequence). This CDR3 reads CASSLSRRDLRPYEQYF. The CDR3 DNA reads TGTGCCAGCAGTTTATCCCGCAGGGACCTTCGCCCTTACGAGCAGTACTTC.

This sequence joins TRBV2 and TRBJ2-1, with 7 positions matching TRBD1. The CDR3 loop spans 13 amino acids. CDR1 SNHLY and CDR2 FYNNEI come from the germline V gene. Trimming at V came to 6 bases and at J to 4 bases, leaving 3 bases not matched to a gene. The CDR3 reads CASRGTDYNEQFF. CDR3 bases: TGTGCCAGCAGAGGGACAGATTACAATGAGCAGTTCTTC.

This clonotype was detected ten times or more. This chain connects TRBV5-1 to TRBJ1-1, with D possibly TRBD1 on 5 matching bases. Trimming removed 3 bases from V and 0 bases from J, with 12 bases in between. This CDR3 is built from 15 residues. Looked up from germline, CDR1 is SGHRS and CDR2 is YFSETQ. The CDR3 region is CASSSLGPMNTEAFF. In DNA form, the CDR3 reads TGCGCCAGCAGCTCCCTGGGACCGATGAACACTGAAGCTTTCTTT. The full variable domain, completed using reference TRBV5-1 and TRBJ1-1, is KAGVTQTPRYLIKTRGQQVTLSCSPISGHRSVSWYQQTPGQGLQFLFEYFSETQRNKGNFPGRFSGRQFSNSRSEMNVSTLELGDSALYLCASSSLGPMNTEAFFGQGTRLTVV.

This clonotype came up many times. The genes are TRBV9 and TRBJ2-7; 7 bases are a match to TRBD1. J was trimmed by 6 bases and V by 4 bases; bases with no gene match: 16. The CDR3 sequence is 16 residues long. Germline CDR1 reads SGDLS; CDR2 reads YYNGEE. In nucleotides, the CDR3 is TGTGCCAGCAGCCCGGGGACAGTCGAGTCGTTTTCCGAGCAGTACTTC. This translates into CASSPGTVESFSEQYF.

This clonotype turned up a few times. The chain is built from TRBV29-1 and TRBJ1-2; a possible D gene is TRBD1 (6 bases). V lost 7 bases to trimming and J lost 7 bases, with 16 bases between them. The germline gives CDR1 SQVTM, CDR2 ANQGSEA. The CDR3 runs to 12 residues. This chain's CDR3 is CSGTTGNGGYTF. The CDR3 DNA reads as TGCAGCGGAACCACAGGGAACGGTGGCTACACCTTC.

CDR3 DNA sequence: TGTGCCAGCAGCTTAGAGGCTGGACACCTGAAGACCCAGTACTTC. Its protein is CASSLEAGHLKTQYF. The V and J genes are TRBV7-2 and TRBJ2-5; TRBD1 might be the D (5 bases). The CDR3 is made up of 15 amino acids. V was clipped by 1 base and J by 6 bases, with 15 bases between them. The germline V gene encodes CDR1 SGHTA and CDR2 FQGNSA.

The V and J genes are TRBV7-2 and TRBJ1-5, with D possibly being TRBD1 (5 bases). From germline, CDR1 is SGHTA and CDR2 FQGNSA. CDR3 length: 15 residues. Trimming stripped 1 base from V and 3 bases from J, with 10 bases between. The CDR3 spells CASSLGRGNNQPQHF. The DNA of the CDR3 is TGTGCCAGCAGCTTAGGAAGGGGTAACAATCAGCCCCAGCATTTT.

Many counts were recorded for this clonotype. The genes are TRBV5-1 and TRBJ2-1, with TRBD2 matching 9 bases. V was pared by 0 bases and J by 4 bases, with 5 bases of the junction left unmatched. CDR1 is SGHRS, CDR2 YFSETQ, per germline. The CDR3 covers 16 residues. This CDR3 reads CASSLEGTSLYNEQFF. CDR3 DNA sequence: TGCGCCAGCAGCTTGGAGGGGACTAGCTTATACAATGAGCAGTTCTTC.

The J gene is TRBJ2-3, the V gene TRBV6-1; perhaps TRBD2 as D (6 bases). V was shortened by 6 bases and J by 0 bases, with 16 bases between the two germline ends. Germline CDR1 and CDR2: MNHNS and SASEGT. This CDR3 spans 16 amino acids. The CDR3 reads CASRGWEAGSTDTQYF. The CDR3, as DNA: TGTGCCAGCAGGGGGTGGGAGGCGGGAAGCACAGATACGCAGTATTTT.

This clonotype was seen repeatedly, ten times or more. The chain is built from TRBV12-3 or TRBV12-4 and TRBJ1-1; D gene uncertain. The V and J ends lost 2 bases and 1 base respectively, with 5 bases between them. This CDR3 region has 13 residues. CDR3: CASSLQENTEAFF. The CDR3, as DNA: TGTGCCAGCAGTTTACAGGAGAACACTGAAGCTTTCTTT.

This clonotype was recorded many times. This chain uses TRBV7-6 with TRBJ1-5, with 7 bases that match TRBD1. CDR1 SGHVS and CDR2 FNYEAQ come from the germline V gene. V was clipped by 5 bases and J by 5 bases; unmatched bases: 6. The CDR3 loop spans 14 amino acids. The CDR3 is CASSPDREDQPQHF. DNA for the CDR3: TGTGCCAGCAGCCCTGACAGGGAAGATCAGCCCCAGCATTTT.

There are many counts of this clonotype. The gene calls are TRBV11-2 and TRBJ2-2; 8 bases align to TRBD1. From germline, CDR1 is SGHAT and CDR2 FQNNGV. The CDR3 covers 17 residues. J was trimmed by 6 bases and V by 0 bases; bases with no gene match: 9. The CDR3 DNA sequence: TGTGCCAGCAGCTTAGATCGTCGGGACAGGACGGCCGGGGAGCTGTTTTTT. Its protein is CASSLDRRDRTAGELFF.

This clonotype was counted at least ten times. The V gene is TRBV24-1, the J gene TRBJ2-5, with D uncertain. Trimming removed 5 bases from V and 2 bases from J, with 14 bases in between. In germline, CDR1 is KGHDR, CDR2 SFDVKD. The CDR3 contains 15 residues. The CDR3 sequence is CATSGRNGAQETQYF. The CDR3 DNA is TGTGCCACCAGTGGGCGGAATGGAGCACAAGAGACCCAGTACTTC.

V gene TRBV7-8 combines with J gene TRBJ1-2; D is perhaps TRBD1 (5 bases). CDR3 length equals 13 residues. CDR1 and CDR2 from the germline V gene are SGHVS and FQNEAQ. Trimming took 5 bases from V and 8 from J, leaving 15 bases between them. CDR3 nucleotide sequence: TGTGCCAGCAGCCCGGGGAGGGGATCCGGCTACACCTTC. Its translation: CASSPGRGSGYTF.

This clonotype was picked up many times. V usage is TRBV9 and J usage is TRBJ2-3; 8 nucleotides match TRBD1. The CDR3 is 17 residues long. CDR1 and CDR2 from the germline V gene are SGDLS and YYNGEE. V gave up 4 bases and J gave up 5 bases; unmatched junction bases: 15. CDR3 sequence: CASSTRPGGRLLDTQYF. The CDR3 DNA reads TGTGCCAGCAGCACTCGCCCAGGGGGCAGGCTCCTAGATACGCAGTATTTT.

The chain uses TRBV19 and TRBJ1-1; D unresolved. Germline V gene data show CDR1 as LNHDA and CDR2 as SQIVND (reference sequence). The CDR3 runs to 13 residues. Deletions cut 3 bases from V and 3 bases from J, with 8 bases between. The CDR3 bases are TGTGCCAGTAGTATGGGCAGGTACACTGAAGCTTTCTTT. Translating gives CASSMGRYTEAFF.

This clonotype showed up many times. The rearrangement links TRBV5-1 to TRBJ2-5, with D possibly being TRBD1 or TRBD2 (5 bases each). CDR3 length: 15 amino acids. Trimming stripped 0 bases from V and 5 bases from J, with 14 bases between. CDR1 SGHRS and CDR2 YFSETQ come from the germline V gene. CDR3 nucleotide sequence: TGCGCCAGCAGCTTGGCCGGGACCTGGGGGGAGACCCAGTACTTC. Translated: CASSLAGTWGETQYF.

The table lists this clonotype with a few counts. The chain recombines TRBV21-1 with TRBJ2-7. TRBV21-1 constitutes a pseudogene. The CDR3 is 14 residues long. In DNA, the CDR3 is TGTGCCAGCAGCAAAGGGCGGAGGTCCTACGAGCAGTACGTC. Its translation is CASSKGRRSYEQYV.